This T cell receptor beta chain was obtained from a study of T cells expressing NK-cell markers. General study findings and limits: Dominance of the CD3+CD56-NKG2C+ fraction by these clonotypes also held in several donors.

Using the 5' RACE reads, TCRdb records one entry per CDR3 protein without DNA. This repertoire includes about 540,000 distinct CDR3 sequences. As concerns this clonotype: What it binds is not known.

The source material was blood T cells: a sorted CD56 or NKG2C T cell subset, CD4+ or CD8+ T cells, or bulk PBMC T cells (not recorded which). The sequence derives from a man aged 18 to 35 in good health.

CDR3 amino acids: CASSLVETSDIQYF. V is TRBV5-6 and J is TRBJ2-4; as DNA is missing, the TRBD2 call by TCRdb cannot be tested. Germline V lookup: CDR1 SGHDT, CDR2 YYEEEE. This CDR3 spans 14 amino acids. The full variable domain, rest sourced from reference TRBV5-6 and TRBJ2-4, is DAGVTQSPTHLIKTRGQQVTLRCSPKSGHDTVSWYQQALGQGPQFIFQYYEEEERQRGNFPDRFSGHQFPNYSSELNVNALLLGDSALYLCASSLVETSDIQYFGAGTRLSVL.